This TCR beta chain derives from a study of T cell changes during pregnancy in multiple sclerosis (dated by TCRdb to the late 2010s). With respect to the entire study: Changes in the T cell repertoire over the course of pregnancy were examined in this study in women with multiple sclerosis.

The receptor library was made with the immunoSEQ multiplex PCR assay. Here the immuneACCESS table is served through TCRdb, limited to in-frame sequences with V and J called. Missing clones are a known gap in these copies; in checked studies unresolved V genes cover under half, and the rest lacks a known reason. The sample table lists roughly 100,000 clones, roughly 91% of them with a count of one. Clones ranked in the top ten supply under 2% of the sample. On this clone itself: Its cognate antigen has yet to be identified. One base away there is no much larger clone; base qualities are not given.

This sequence was found in a female donor in good health, enrolled as a control in a pregnancy study. The specimen comprised peripheral blood, sampled after pregnancy.

In nucleotides, the sequence is TGTGCCAGCAGCATCTCGGACAGGGGGAAGGGAGAGCAGTACTTC. Translation gives CASSISDRGKGEQYF. Recombination joined TRBV9 with TRBJ2-7, with 10 junctional bases fitting TRBD1. The germline V gene supplies CDR1 SGDLS and CDR2 YYNGEE. For this chain, trimming is 4 bases at the V end and 7 bases at the J end, and the number of junction bases without a gene match is 11. The CDR3 runs 15 residues from the cysteine to the phenylalanine. The read is trimmed to its CDR3 DNA, 45 bases read in frame from base 1.